The next 14 T cell receptor beta chains were all read from a single sample in a study of multiple sclerosis patients with progressive multifocal leukoencephalopathy. The time point is: time of PML onset. Measured with immunoSEQ multiplex PCR; TCRdb has only the in-frame clones, and not every one. The sample yields approximately 30,000 clones, 87% seen once. The sequencing here drew on PBMCs, taken from a patient treated with natalizumab. These receptors all stem from a woman between 35 and 50 years old with progressive multifocal leukoencephalopathy.

V usage is TRBV19 and J usage is TRBJ1-1, with TRBD1 matching over 9 bases. The germline V gene has CDR1 LNHDA and CDR2 SQIVND (reference sequence). V trimming: 4 bases; J trimming: 4 bases; junction bases outside the gene matches: 4. This CDR3 contains 14 residues. The CDR3 DNA sequence: TGTGCCAGTAGTACACAGGGGGCTGGCACTGAAGCTTTCTTT. This translates into CASSTQGAGTEAFF.

This clone was observed a few times. The rearrangement uses TRBV2 and TRBJ1-3; D gene uncertain. Germline assignment: CDR1 SNHLY and CDR2 FYNNEI. V lost 4 bases and J 0 bases, leaving 10 bases between the germline ends. This CDR3 is built from 15 residues. The CDR3 DNA reads TGTGCCAGCAGTGTCCAGTCTGGCTCTGGAAACACCATATATTTT. It yields the protein CASSVQSGSGNTIYF. The full variable domain, completed using reference TRBV2 and TRBJ1-3, is EPEVTQTPSHQVTQMGQEVILRCVPISNHLYFYWYRQILGQKVEFLVSFYNNEISEKSEIFDDQFSVERPDGSNFTLKIRSTKLEDSAMYFCASSVQSGSGNTIYFGEGSWLTVV.

A few counts support this clone. The genes are TRBV6-1 and TRBJ1-4, with D tentatively TRBD1 (5 bases). This CDR3 is built from 11 residues. The V end lost 6 bases, the J end lost 7 bases, and 6 bases lay between the germline ends. CDR1 is MNHNS, CDR2 SASEGT, per germline. DNA for the CDR3: TGTGCCAGCAGGGGGGTTGAAAAACTGTTTTTT. This translates into CASRGVEKLFF.

The rearrangement joins TRBV19 to TRBJ2-6; the D is unclear. From germline, CDR1 is LNHDA and CDR2 SQIVND (reference sequence). Trimming removed 3 bases at V and 0 bases at J, with 18 bases between. The CDR3 consists of 19 residues. The CDR3 DNA is TGTGCCAGTAGTATCCAGACAAAGACCCGGTTCTCTGGGGCCAACGTCCTGACTTTC. Its protein product is CASSIQTKTRFSGANVLTF. Using reference TRBV19 and TRBJ2-6 for the parts outside the CDR3, the full variable domain is DGGITQSPKYLFRKEGQNVTLSCEQNLNHDAMYWYRQDPGQGLRLIYYSQIVNDFQKGDIAEGYSVSREKKESFPLTVTSAQKNPTAFYLCASSIQTKTRFSGANVLTFGAGSRLTVL.

The genes are TRBV7-9 and TRBJ2-1; tentatively, D is TRBD2 (6 bases). CDR1 is SEHNR and CDR2 is FQNEAQ in the germline V gene (reference sequence). V was pared by 1 base and J by 8 bases, with 9 bases between. This CDR3 has 13 amino acids. CDR3 sequence: CASSLGGGDEQFF. CDR3 in DNA: TGTGCCAGCAGCTTAGGAGGCGGGGATGAGCAGTTCTTC.

This chain's CDR3 is CASRFTVGNEQFF. In DNA form, the CDR3 reads TGTGCCAGCAGATTTACTGTAGGTAATGAGCAGTTCTTC. The chain is built from TRBV6-6 and TRBJ2-1; D gene ambiguous. Germline V lookup: CDR1 MNHNY, CDR2 SVGAGI (reference sequence). The CDR3 runs 13 residues. V lost 6 bases and J lost 7, with 13 bases in between.

The V and J genes are TRBV4-3 and TRBJ2-2; D is perhaps TRBD1 (5 bases). V lost 8 bases and J 1 base, leaving 11 bases between the germline ends. Germline-derived CDR1 and CDR2 are LGHNA and YSLEER. The CDR3 totals 14 residues. The chain's CDR3 is CASRIGENTGELFF. In nucleotides, the CDR3 is TGCGCCAGCCGAATAGGGGAGAACACCGGGGAGCTGTTTTTT.

The rearrangement uses TRBV5-4 and TRBJ2-1, with D unresolved. V dropped 5 bases and J dropped 4 bases, with 13 bases sitting between them. The CDR3 has 14 residues. Looked up from germline, CDR1 is SGHNT and CDR2 is YYREEE (reference sequence). For the CDR3, the DNA is TGTGCCAGCAGAACCGTAGGGTTTTACAATGAGCAGTTCTTC. Translating it yields CASRTVGFYNEQFF.

The chain has TRBV2 and TRBJ1-1; D unclear. The CDR3 length is 15 residues. The V gene lost 6 bases and the J gene lost 0 bases, with 14 bases spanning the gap. Germline lookup yields CDR1 SNHLY and CDR2 FYNNEI. The CDR3 reads CASRHDGRMNTEAFF. The CDR3 bases are TGTGCCAGCAGACACGATGGCCGCATGAACACTGAAGCTTTCTTT.

This clone was counted a single time. V is TRBV27 and J is TRBJ2-3; D gene unclear. The CDR3 runs to 13 residues. The ends were cut back, 7 bases at V and 0 bases at J, with 8 bases in the middle. Germline V CDR1 and CDR2: MNHEY, SMNVEV (reference sequence). CDR3 loop: CASTHPSTDTQYF. The CDR3 coding sequence is TGTGCCAGCACTCATCCTAGCACAGATACGCAGTATTTT.

A single count supports this clone. This rearrangement joins TRBV4-1 to TRBJ1-3; D ambiguous. Germline V gene lookup returns CDR1 MGHRA and CDR2 YSYEKL. V was trimmed by 0 bases and J by 2 bases, leaving 14 bases between them. CDR3 length equals 17 residues. CDR3 sequence: CASSQDRLTTAGNTIYF. Here the CDR3 DNA reads TGCGCCAGCAGCCAAGATCGCCTAACGACCGCTGGAAACACCATATATTTT.

This chain links TRBV7-9 with TRBJ2-3; the D call may be TRBD1 or TRBD2 (5 bases each). Germline assignment: CDR1 SEHNR and CDR2 FQNEAQ (reference sequence). This CDR3 has 15 residues. The V and J ends lost 2 bases and 1 base respectively, with 10 bases between them. CDR3 sequence (DNA): TGTGCCAGCAGCTTAAGGCAGGGAGGCACAGATACGCAGTATTTT. Protein: CASSLRQGGTDTQYF.

This clone was seen just once. The V and J genes are TRBV7-8 and TRBJ2-1, with 9 bases identical to TRBD2. Germline CDR1 reads SGHVS; CDR2 reads FQNEAQ. The CDR3 length is 15 residues. The trim removed 5 bases at V and 7 bases at J, leaving 9 bases unmatched. CDR3 loop: CASSHQREALNEQFF. In DNA, the CDR3 is TGTGCCAGCAGCCATCAGCGGGAGGCACTGAATGAGCAGTTCTTC.

This chain uses TRBV21-1 with TRBJ1-5; TRBD1 is taken as the D call from the table, unchecked against the DNA. TRBV21-1 is a recognized pseudogene. The CDR3 contains 19 residues. Here the CDR3 DNA reads TGTGCCAGCAGCAAGGAAGTGTCCGGGACAGGGCGGATCTTTCAGCCCCAGCATTTT. It encodes CASSKEVSGTGRIFQPQHF.